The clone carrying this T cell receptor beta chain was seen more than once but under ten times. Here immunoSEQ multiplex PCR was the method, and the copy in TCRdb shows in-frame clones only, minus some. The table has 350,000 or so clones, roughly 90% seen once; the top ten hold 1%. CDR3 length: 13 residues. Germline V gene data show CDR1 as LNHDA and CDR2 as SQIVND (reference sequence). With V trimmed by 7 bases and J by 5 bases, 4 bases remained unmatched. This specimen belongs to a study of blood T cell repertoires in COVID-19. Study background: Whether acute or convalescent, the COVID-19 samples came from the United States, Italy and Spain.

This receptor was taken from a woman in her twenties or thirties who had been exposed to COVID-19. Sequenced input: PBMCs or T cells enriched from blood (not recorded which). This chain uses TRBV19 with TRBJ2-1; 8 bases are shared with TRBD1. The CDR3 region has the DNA TGTGCCAGTATATCACAGGGGGACAATGAGCAGTTCTTC. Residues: CASISQGDNEQFF. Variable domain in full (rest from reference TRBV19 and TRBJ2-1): DGGITQSPKYLFRKEGQNVTLSCEQNLNHDAMYWYRQDPGQGLRLIYYSQIVNDFQKGDIAEGYSVSREKKESFPLTVTSAQKNPTAFYLCASISQGDNEQFFGPGTRLTVL.